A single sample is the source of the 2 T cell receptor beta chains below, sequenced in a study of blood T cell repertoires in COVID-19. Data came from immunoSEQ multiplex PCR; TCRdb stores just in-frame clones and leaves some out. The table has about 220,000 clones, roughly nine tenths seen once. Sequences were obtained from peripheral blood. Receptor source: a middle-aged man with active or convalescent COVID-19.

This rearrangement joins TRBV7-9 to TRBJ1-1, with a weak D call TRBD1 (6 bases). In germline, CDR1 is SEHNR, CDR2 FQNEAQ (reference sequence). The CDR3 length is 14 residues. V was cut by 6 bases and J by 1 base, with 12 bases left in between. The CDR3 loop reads CASRPGQSNTEAFF. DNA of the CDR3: TGTGCCAGCAGGCCAGGACAGTCGAACACTGAAGCTTTCTTT.

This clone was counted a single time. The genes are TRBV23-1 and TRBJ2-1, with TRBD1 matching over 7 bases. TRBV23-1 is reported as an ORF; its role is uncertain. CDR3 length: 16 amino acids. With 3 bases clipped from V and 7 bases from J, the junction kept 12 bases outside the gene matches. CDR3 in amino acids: CASSHLPGTEGNEQFF. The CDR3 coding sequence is TGCGCCAGCAGTCATTTACCGGGGACAGAGGGGAATGAGCAGTTCTTC.